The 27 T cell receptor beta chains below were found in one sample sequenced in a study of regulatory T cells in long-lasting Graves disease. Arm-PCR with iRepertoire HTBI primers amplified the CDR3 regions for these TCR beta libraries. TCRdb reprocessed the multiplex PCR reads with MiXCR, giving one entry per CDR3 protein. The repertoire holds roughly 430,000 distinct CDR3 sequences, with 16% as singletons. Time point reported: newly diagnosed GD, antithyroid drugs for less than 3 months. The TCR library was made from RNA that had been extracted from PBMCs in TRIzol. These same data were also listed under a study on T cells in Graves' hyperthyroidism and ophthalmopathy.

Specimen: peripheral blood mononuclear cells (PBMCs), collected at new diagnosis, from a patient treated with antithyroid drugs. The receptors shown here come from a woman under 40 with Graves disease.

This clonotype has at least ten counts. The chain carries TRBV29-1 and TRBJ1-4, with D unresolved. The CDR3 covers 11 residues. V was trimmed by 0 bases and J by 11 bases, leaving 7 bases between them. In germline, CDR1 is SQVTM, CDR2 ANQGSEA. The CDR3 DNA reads TGCAGCGTTGAAGAGGGTGCGAAACTGTTTTTT. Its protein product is CSVEEGAKLFF.

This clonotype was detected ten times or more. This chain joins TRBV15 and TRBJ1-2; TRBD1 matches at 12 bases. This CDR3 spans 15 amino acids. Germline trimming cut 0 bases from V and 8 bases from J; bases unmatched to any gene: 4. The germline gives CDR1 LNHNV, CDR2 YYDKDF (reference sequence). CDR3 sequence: CATSREGQGARGYTF. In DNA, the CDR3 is TGTGCCACCAGCAGAGAGGGACAGGGGGCGAGGGGCTACACCTTC.

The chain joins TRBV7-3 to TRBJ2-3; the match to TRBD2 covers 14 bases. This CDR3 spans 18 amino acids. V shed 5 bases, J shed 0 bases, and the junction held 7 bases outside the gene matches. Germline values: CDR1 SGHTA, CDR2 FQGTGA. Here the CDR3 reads CASSPGLAGAPSTDTQYF. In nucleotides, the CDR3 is TGTGCCAGCAGCCCGGGACTAGCGGGAGCGCCTAGCACAGATACGCAGTATTTT.

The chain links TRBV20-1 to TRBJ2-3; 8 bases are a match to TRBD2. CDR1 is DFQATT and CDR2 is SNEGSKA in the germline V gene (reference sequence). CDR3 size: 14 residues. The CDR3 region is CSLRSGSGTDTQYF. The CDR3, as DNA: TGCAGCTTAAGGAGCGGGAGCGGGACAGATACGCAGTATTTT.

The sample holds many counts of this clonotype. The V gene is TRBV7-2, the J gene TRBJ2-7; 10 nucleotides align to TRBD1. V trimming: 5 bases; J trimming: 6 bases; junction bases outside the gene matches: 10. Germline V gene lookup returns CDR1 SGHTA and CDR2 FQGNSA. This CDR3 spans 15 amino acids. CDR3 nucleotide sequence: TGTGCCAGCAGCCTACGCCGGGACAGGGGAAGCGAGCAGTACTTC. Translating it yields CASSLRRDRGSEQYF.

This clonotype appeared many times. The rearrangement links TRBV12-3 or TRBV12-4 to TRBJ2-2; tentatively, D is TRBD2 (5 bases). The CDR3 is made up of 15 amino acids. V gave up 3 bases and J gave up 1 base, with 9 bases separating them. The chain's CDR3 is CASSFYGRNTGELFF. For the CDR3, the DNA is TGTGCCAGCAGTTTCTATGGGAGGAACACCGGGGAGCTGTTTTTT.

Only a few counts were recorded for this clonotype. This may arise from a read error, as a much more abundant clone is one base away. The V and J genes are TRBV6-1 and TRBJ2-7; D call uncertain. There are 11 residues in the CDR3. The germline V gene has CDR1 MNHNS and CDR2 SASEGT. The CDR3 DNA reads TGTGCCAGCAATGAAGCCTACGAGCAGTACTTC. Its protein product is CASNEAYEQYF.

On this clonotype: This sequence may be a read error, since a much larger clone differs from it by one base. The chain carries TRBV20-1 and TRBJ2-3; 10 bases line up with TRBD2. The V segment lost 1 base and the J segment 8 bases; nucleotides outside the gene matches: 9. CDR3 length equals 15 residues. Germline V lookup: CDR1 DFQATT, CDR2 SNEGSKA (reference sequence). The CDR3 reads CSARVTSGLASTQYF. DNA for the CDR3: TGCAGTGCTAGAGTGACTAGCGGGCTCGCTTCTACGCAGTATTTT.

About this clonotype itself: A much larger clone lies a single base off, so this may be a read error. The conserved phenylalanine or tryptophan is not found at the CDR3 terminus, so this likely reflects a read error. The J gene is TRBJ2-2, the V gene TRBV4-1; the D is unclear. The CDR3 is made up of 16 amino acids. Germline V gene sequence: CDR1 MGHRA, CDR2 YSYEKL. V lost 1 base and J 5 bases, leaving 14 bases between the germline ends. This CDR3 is CASSQGLSVETGELFL. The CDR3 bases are TGCGCCAGCAGCCAAGGACTGTCAGTAGAGACCGGGGAGCTGTTTCTT.

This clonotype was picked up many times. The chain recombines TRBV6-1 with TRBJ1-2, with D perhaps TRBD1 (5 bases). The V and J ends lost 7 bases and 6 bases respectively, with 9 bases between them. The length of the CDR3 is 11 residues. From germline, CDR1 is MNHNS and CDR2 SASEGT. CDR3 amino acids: CASTPGHGYTF. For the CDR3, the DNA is TGTGCCAGCACGCCAGGGCATGGCTACACCTTC.

The CDR3 coding sequence is TGTGCCAGCAGCTTCCCCATCCGAACAGGGCACGAGCAGTTCTTC. Its protein is CASSFPIRTGHEQFF. The chain carries TRBV6-1 and TRBJ2-1, with a tentative D call TRBD1 (6 bases). This CDR3 has 15 amino acids. CDR1 is MNHNS, CDR2 SASEGT, per germline. V was shortened by 6 bases and J by 10 bases, with 22 bases between the two germline ends.

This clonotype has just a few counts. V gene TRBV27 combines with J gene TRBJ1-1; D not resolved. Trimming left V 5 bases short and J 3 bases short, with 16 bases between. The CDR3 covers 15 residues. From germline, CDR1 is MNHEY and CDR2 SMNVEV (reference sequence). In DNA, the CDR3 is TGTGCCAGCAGTACCCGTAGCAGGAGAGACACTGAAGCTTTCTTT. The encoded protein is CASSTRSRRDTEAFF.

The DNA for the CDR3 is TGTGCCACCGTGACTGAGAACACCGGGGAGCTGTTTTTT. Translation gives CATVTENTGELFF. The chain couples TRBV7-8 to TRBJ2-2, with D hard to call. CDR3 size: 13 residues. Germline CDR1 is SGHVS and CDR2 is FQNEAQ. The ends were cut back, 10 bases at V and 1 base at J, with 10 bases in the middle.

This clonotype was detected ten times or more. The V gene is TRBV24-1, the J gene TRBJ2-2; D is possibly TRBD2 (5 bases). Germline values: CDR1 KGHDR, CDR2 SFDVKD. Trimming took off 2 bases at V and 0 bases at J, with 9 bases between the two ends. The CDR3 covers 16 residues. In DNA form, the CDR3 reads TGTGCCACCAGTGATTCCTCGGGAACGAACACCGGGGAGCTGTTTTTT. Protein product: CATSDSSGTNTGELFF.

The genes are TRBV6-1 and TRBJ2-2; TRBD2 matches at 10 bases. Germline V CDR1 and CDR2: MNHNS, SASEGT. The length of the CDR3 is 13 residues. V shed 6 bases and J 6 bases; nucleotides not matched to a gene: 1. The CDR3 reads CASRLAGPGELFF. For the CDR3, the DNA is TGTGCCAGCAGACTAGCGGGGCCCGGGGAGCTGTTTTTT.

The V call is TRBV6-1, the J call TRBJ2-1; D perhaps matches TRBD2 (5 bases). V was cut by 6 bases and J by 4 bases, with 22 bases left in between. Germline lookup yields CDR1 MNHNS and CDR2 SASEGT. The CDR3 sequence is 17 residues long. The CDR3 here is CASSLKPQSGRYNEQFF. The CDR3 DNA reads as TGTGCCAGCAGCCTTAAACCCCAGAGCGGCCGATACAATGAGCAGTTCTTC.

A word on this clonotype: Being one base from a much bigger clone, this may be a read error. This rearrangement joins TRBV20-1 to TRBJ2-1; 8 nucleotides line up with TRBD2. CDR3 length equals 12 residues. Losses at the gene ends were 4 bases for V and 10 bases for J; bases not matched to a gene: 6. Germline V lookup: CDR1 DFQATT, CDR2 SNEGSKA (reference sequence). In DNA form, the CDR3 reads TGCAGTGCTATACTAGCGGACTACGAGCAGTTCTTC. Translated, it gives CSAILADYEQFF.

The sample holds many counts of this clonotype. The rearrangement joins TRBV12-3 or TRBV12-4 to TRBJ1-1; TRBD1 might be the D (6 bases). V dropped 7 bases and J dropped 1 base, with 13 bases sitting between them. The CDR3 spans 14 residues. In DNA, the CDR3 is TGTGCCAGCATTTACAGGGAGTCGAACACTGAAGCTTTCTTT. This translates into CASIYRESNTEAFF.

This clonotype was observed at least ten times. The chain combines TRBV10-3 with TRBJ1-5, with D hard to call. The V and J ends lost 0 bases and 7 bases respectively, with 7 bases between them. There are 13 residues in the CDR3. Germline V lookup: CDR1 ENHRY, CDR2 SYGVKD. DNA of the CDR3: TGTGCCATCAGTGAGTCGAAAGACCAGCCCCAGCATTTT. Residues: CAISESKDQPQHF.

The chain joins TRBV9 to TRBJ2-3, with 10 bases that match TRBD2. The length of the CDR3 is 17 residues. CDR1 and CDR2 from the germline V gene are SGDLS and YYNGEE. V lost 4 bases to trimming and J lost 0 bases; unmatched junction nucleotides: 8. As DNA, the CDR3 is TGTGCCAGCAGCATCCCTACTAGCGGGGTTAGCACAGATACGCAGTATTTT. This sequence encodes CASSIPTSGVSTDTQYF.

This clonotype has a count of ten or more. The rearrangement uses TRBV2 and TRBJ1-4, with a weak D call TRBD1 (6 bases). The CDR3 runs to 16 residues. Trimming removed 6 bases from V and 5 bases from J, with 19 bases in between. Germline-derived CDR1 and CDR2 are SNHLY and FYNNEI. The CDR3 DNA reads TGTGCCAGCAGAGCCTTCTCCGGGACAAAGAATGAAAAACTGTTTTTT. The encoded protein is CASRAFSGTKNEKLFF.

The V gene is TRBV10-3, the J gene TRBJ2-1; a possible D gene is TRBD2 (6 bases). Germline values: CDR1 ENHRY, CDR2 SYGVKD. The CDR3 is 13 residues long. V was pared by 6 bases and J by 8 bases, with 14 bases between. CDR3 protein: CAIRPSDPYEQFF. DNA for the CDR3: TGTGCCATCAGGCCTAGCGACCCCTATGAGCAGTTCTTC.

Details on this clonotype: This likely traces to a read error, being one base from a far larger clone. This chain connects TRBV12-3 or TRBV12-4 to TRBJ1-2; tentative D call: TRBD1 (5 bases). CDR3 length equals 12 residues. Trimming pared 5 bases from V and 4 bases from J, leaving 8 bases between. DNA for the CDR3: TGTGCCAGCAGTGGGGGTAGCTATGGCTACACCTTC. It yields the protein CASSGGSYGYTF.

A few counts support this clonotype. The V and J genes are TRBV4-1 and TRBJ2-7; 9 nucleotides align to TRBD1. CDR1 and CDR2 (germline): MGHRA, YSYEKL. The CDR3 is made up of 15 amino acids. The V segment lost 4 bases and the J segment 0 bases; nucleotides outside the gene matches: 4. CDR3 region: CASSPGTGNSYEQYF. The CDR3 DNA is TGCGCCAGCAGCCCGGGGACAGGGAACTCCTACGAGCAGTACTTC.

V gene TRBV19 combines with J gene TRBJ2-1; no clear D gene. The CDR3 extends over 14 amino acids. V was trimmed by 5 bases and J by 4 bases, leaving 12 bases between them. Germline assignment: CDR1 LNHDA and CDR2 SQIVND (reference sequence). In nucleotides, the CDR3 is TGTGCCAGTAGTGGAGTATCAATGTACAATGAGCAGTTCTTC. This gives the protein CASSGVSMYNEQFF.

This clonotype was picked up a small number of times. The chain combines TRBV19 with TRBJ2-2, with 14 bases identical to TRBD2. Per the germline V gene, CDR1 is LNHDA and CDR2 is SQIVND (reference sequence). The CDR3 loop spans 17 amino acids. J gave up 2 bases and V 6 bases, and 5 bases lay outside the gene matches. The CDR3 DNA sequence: TGTGCCAGTAGCGAGACTAGCGGGAGGGGCAACACCGGGGAGCTGTTTTTT. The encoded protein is CASSETSGRGNTGELFF.

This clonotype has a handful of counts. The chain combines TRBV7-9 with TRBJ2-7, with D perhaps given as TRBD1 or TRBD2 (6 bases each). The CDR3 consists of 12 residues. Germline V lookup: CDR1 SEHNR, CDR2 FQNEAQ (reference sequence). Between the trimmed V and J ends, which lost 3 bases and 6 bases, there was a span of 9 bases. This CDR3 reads CASSFTGAEQYF. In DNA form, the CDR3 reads TGTGCCAGCAGCTTTACGGGGGCCGAGCAGTACTTC.